This T cell receptor (beta chain) was documented in a study of blood T cell repertoires in COVID-19. Study as a whole: Collection of acute and convalescent COVID-19 samples took place in the United States, Italy and Spain.

This clone was seen only a few times. Enrolled through a virtual design, the participants were between roughly 18 and 90 years of age and came from about two dozen US areas. The CDR3 is 14 amino acids. The V gene lost 5 bases and the J gene lost 5 bases, with 18 bases spanning the gap. CDR1 and CDR2 (germline): GTSNPN, SVGIG (reference sequence). How the authors handled the data: By means of reference gene primer amplification, nucleated cell counts were estimated. Sequenced by immunoSEQ multiplex PCR; TCRdb stores in-frame clones only, minus some. D and trimming were read from the DNA, whereas the V and J calls and clone size are those reported in that table. The top ten hold approximately 2.1% of the sample, which has about 360,000 clones, 88% seen once.

The TCR comes from a woman aged 40 to 50 with acute COVID-19. The rearrangement joins TRBV30 to TRBJ1-2; the D is unclear. The sample taken for sequencing was PBMCs or T cells enriched from blood (not recorded which). The CDR3 DNA is TGTGCCTGGGGCTACCCTCGGACGGGGTATGGCTACACCTTC. Translating gives CAWGYPRTGYGYTF.